These 2 T cell receptor beta chains were all obtained from the same sample, sequenced in a study of preoperative IRX-2 immunotherapy in early breast cancer. The treatment is: preoperative locoregional IRX-2 cytokine immunotherapy. The protocol was immunoSEQ multiplex PCR, while the TCRdb copy is restricted to in-frame clones and leaves out a portion. The sample has about 23,000 clones; 80% to 90% are singletons. Sequenced here: tumor tissue, sampled after IRX-2 immunotherapy. The receptors come from a human donor with breast cancer.

The CDR3, as DNA: TGCGCCAGCGCACGAAATGAGGGGGGCTCCTACAATGAGCAGTTCTTC. Its translation: CASARNEGGSYNEQFF. This chain links TRBV4-1 with TRBJ2-1, with D perhaps TRBD1 or TRBD2 (6 bases each). Germline V CDR1 and CDR2: MGHRA, YSYEKL. The CDR3 extends over 16 amino acids. V lost 8 bases and J 0 bases, leaving 17 bases between the germline ends.

This rearrangement joins TRBV2 to TRBJ2-7, with 8 positions matching TRBD2. The length of the CDR3 is 14 residues. V shed 6 bases and J 3 bases; nucleotides not matched to a gene: 7. Germline V gives CDR1 SNHLY, CDR2 FYNNEI. Here the CDR3 reads CASREREISYEQYF. DNA of the CDR3: TGTGCCAGCAGGGAGCGGGAGATAAGCTACGAGCAGTACTTC. The variable domain in full, with the rest retrieved from reference TRBV2 and TRBJ2-7, is EPEVTQTPSHQVTQMGQEVILRCVPISNHLYFYWYRQILGQKVEFLVSFYNNEISEKSEIFDDQFSVERPDGSNFTLKIRSTKLEDSAMYFCASREREISYEQYFGPGTRLTVT.